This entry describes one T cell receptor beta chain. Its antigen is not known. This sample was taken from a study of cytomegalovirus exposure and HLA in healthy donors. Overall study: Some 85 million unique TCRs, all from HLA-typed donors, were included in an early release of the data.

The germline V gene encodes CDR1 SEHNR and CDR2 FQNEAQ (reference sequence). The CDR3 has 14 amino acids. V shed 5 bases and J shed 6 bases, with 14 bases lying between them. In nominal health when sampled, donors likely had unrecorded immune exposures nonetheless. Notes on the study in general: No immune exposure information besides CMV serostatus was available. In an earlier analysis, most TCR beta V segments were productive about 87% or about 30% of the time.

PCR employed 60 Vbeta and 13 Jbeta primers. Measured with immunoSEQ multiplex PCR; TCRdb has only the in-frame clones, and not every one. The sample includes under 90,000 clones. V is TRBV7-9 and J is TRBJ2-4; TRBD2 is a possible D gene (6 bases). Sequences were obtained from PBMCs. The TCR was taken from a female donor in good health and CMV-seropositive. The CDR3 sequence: CASSRGEYLNIQYF. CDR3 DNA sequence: TGTGCCAGCAGCCGCGGGGAGTACTTAAACATTCAGTACTTC.